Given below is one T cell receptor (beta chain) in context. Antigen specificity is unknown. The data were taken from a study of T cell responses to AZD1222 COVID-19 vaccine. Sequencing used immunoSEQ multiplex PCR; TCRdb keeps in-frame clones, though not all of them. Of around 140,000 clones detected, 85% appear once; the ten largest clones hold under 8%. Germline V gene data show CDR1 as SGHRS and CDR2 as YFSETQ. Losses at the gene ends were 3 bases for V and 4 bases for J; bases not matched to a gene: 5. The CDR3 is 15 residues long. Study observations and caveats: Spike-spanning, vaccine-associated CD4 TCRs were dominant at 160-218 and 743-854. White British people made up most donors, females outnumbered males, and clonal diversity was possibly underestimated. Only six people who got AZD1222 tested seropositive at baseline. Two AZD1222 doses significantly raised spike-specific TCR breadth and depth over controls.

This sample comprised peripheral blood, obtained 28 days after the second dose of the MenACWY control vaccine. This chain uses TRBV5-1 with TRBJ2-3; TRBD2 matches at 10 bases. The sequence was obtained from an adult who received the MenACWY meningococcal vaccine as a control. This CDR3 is CASSSAGGQSDTQYF. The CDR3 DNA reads TGCGCCAGCAGCTCAGCGGGGGGGCAATCAGATACGCAGTATTTT.